Each of the 22 T cell receptor beta chains below was sequenced from the same sample in a study of pediatric ulcerative colitis. TCRdb's table, derived via immunoSEQ multiplex PCR, lists solely in-frame clones and lacks some. Of approximately 22,000 clones listed, 71% were seen once; the top ten hold less than 20%. During colonoscopy, one to two rectal pinch biopsies were collected. Sequenced: gut tissue. These receptors were collected from a boy aged 10-17 years with severe ulcerative colitis.

V and J are TRBV14 and TRBJ1-1, with D uncertain. The germline V gene encodes CDR1 SGHDN and CDR2 FVKESK. Trimming pared 4 bases from V and 0 bases from J, leaving 15 bases between. This CDR3 has 16 amino acids. The CDR3 loop is CASSPRLGNVNTEAFF. The CDR3, as DNA: TGTGCCAGCAGCCCCCGCCTGGGGAATGTGAACACTGAAGCTTTCTTT.

This clone was seen more than once but under ten times. The rearrangement joins TRBV9 to TRBJ2-1; TRBD1 or TRBD2 may be the D gene (5 bases each). CDR1 SGDLS and CDR2 YYNGEE come from the germline V gene. This CDR3 is 15 amino acids long. V was clipped by 1 base and J by 0 bases, with 8 bases between them. The CDR3 loop reads CASSVRGSSYNEQFF. The CDR3 nucleotides are TGTGCCAGCAGCGTACGGGGCAGCTCCTACAATGAGCAGTTCTTC.

V and J are TRBV9 and TRBJ1-2; unclear D gene. This CDR3 comprises 16 residues. Germline V gene data show CDR1 as SGDLS and CDR2 as YYNGEE. V was trimmed by 0 bases and J by 6 bases, leaving 18 bases between them. Here the CDR3 DNA reads TGTGCCAGCAGCGTAGATCTTATAGGGCGCGAGAATGGCTACACCTTC. Protein sequence: CASSVDLIGRENGYTF. The whole variable domain, filled in from reference TRBV9 and TRBJ1-2, reads DSGVTQTPKHLITATGQRVTLRCSPRSGDLSVYWYQQSLDQGLQFLIQYYNGEERAKGNILERFSAQQFPDLHSELNLSSLELGDSALYFCASSVDLIGRENGYTFGSGTRLTVV.

V and J are TRBV11-2 and TRBJ2-1; 7 bases fit TRBD1. The CDR3 has 15 residues. The junction had 4 bases not matched to a gene; V was cut back by 1 base and J by 4 bases. The germline gives CDR1 SGHAT, CDR2 FQNNGV. CDR3 protein: CASSLATGVYNEQFF. CDR3 coding DNA: TGTGCCAGCAGCTTAGCAACAGGGGTTTACAATGAGCAGTTCTTC.

This chain uses TRBV7-9 with TRBJ2-5; 10 nucleotides align to TRBD2. Unmatched junction bases numbered 3, after V lost 0 bases and J lost 5 bases. This CDR3 is built from 15 residues. Germline V gives CDR1 SEHNR, CDR2 FQNEAQ (reference sequence). The DNA for the CDR3 is TGTGCCAGCAGCTTAGCGCGGACTAGCGGTGAGACCCAGTACTTC. Translation: CASSLARTSGETQYF.

The V and J genes are TRBV5-4 and TRBJ1-6; D is unresolved. The CDR3 covers 13 residues. Germline V gene lookup returns CDR1 SGHNT and CDR2 YYREEE (reference sequence). The germline V and J ends were trimmed by 0 bases and 8 bases, with 6 bases remaining between them. CDR3 residues: CASSLGAYSPLHF. The DNA of the CDR3 is TGTGCCAGCAGCTTGGGAGCCTATTCACCCCTCCACTTT.

The genes are TRBV5-4 and TRBJ1-2; D gene uncertain. The length of the CDR3 is 13 residues. Germline V gives CDR1 SGHNT, CDR2 YYREEE (reference sequence). V lost 0 bases to trimming and J lost 2 bases, with 5 bases between them. CDR3 sequence (DNA): TGTGCCAGCAGCTTGGACGGGAACTATGGCTACACCTTC. Protein sequence: CASSLDGNYGYTF.

This clone showed up just a few times. The chain combines TRBV30 with TRBJ2-5; 7 bases line up with TRBD1. Germline V lookup: CDR1 GTSNPN, CDR2 SVGIG (reference sequence). There are 13 residues in the CDR3. V lost 2 bases, J lost 5 bases, and 5 bases stayed unmatched. The CDR3: CAWSLTGLETQYF. CDR3 nucleotides: TGTGCCTGGAGTTTGACAGGGCTGGAGACCCAGTACTTC.

The chain has TRBV2 and TRBJ2-5; 8 positions match TRBD2. The CDR3 runs to 15 residues. Looked up from germline, CDR1 is SNHLY and CDR2 is FYNNEI. Losses at the gene ends were 0 bases for V and 4 bases for J; bases not matched to a gene: 4. Here the CDR3 reads CASSEAGLVPETQYF. The CDR3 DNA reads TGTGCCAGCAGTGAAGCGGGACTAGTTCCAGAGACCCAGTACTTC.

This chain joins TRBV4-2 and TRBJ1-3; maybe TRBD1 (5 bases). Looked up from germline, CDR1 is LGHNA and CDR2 is YNFKEQ. The CDR3 extends over 14 amino acids. Trimming removed 5 bases at V and 8 bases at J, with 16 bases between. CDR3 nucleotides: TGTGCCAGCAGCTTTGCCCAGTTAGGGGACACCATATATTTT. Amino acids: CASSFAQLGDTIYF.

The J gene is TRBJ1-5, the V gene TRBV10-2; weak D call: TRBD1 (6 bases). Trimming cost V 8 bases and J 4 bases, with 12 bases left between them. Per germline, CDR1 WSHSY and CDR2 SAAADI. This CDR3 contains 13 residues. In nucleotides, the CDR3 is TGCGCCAGCGGTACAGGGTCAAATCAGCCCCAGCATTTT. Its translation: CASGTGSNQPQHF.

The chain employs TRBV6-6 and TRBJ2-6; D is unclear. The germline V gene encodes CDR1 MNHNY and CDR2 SVGAGI (reference sequence). The CDR3 length is 14 residues. Trimming left V 5 bases short and J 2 bases short, with 7 bases between. Written as DNA, the CDR3 is TGTGCCAGCAGTAACAAGGCTGGGGCCAACGTCCTGACTTTC. It codes for CASSNKAGANVLTF.

In this sample, this clone is medium-sized. CDR3 in amino acids: CASSLGITDTQYF. As DNA, the CDR3 is TGTGCCAGCAGCTTAGGGATCACAGATACGCAGTATTTT. The genes are TRBV11-2 and TRBJ2-3, with no clear D. V was pared by 1 base and J by 2 bases, with 4 bases between. The length of the CDR3 is 13 residues. Germline lookup yields CDR1 SGHAT and CDR2 FQNNGV. Complete variable domain (other parts from reference TRBV11-2 and TRBJ2-3): EAGVAQSPRYKIIEKRQSVAFWCNPISGHATLYWYQQILGQGPKLLIQFQNNGVVDDSQLPKDRFSAERLKGVDSTLKIQPAKLEDSAVYLCASSLGITDTQYFGPGTRLTVL.

The chain is built from TRBV7-8 and TRBJ1-1, with 8 nucleotides matching TRBD1. The germline V gene has CDR1 SGHVS and CDR2 FQNEAQ. This CDR3 comprises 12 residues. J was trimmed by 4 bases and V by 7 bases; bases with no gene match: 2. The CDR3 sequence: CASTTGGTEAFF. The CDR3 coding sequence is TGTGCCAGCACCACAGGGGGCACTGAAGCTTTCTTT.

The V call is TRBV6-6, the J call TRBJ1-2; TRBD1 matches 8 bases. V gave up 11 bases and J gave up 3 bases; unmatched junction bases: 8. CDR3 size: 13 residues. Germline V gene sequence: CDR1 MNHNY, CDR2 SVGAGI (reference sequence). The CDR3 coding sequence is TGTGCCGGGTCGACAGGGGTGGACTATGGCTACACCTTC. Encoded protein: CAGSTGVDYGYTF.

The CDR3 reads CASSLDRAYSSPLHF. The CDR3 bases are TGTGCCAGCAGTCTGGACAGGGCCTATTCGTCACCCCTCCACTTT. The chain links TRBV6-6 to TRBJ1-6, with TRBD1 identical over 8 bases. From germline, CDR1 is MNHNY and CDR2 SVGAGI (reference sequence). CDR3 size: 15 residues. V was pared by 5 bases and J by 10 bases, with 10 bases of the junction left unmatched.

The chain employs TRBV7-2 and TRBJ1-1; D unresolved. V dropped 0 bases and J dropped 4 bases, with 6 bases sitting between them. This CDR3 contains 13 residues. Germline V gene data show CDR1 as SGHTA and CDR2 as FQGNSA. CDR3 loop: CASSLALVTEAFF. The CDR3 DNA reads TGTGCCAGCAGCTTAGCGCTGGTCACTGAAGCTTTCTTT. The full variable domain, rest sourced from reference TRBV7-2 and TRBJ1-1, is GAGVSQSPSNKVTEKGKDVELRCDPISGHTALYWYRQSLGQGLEFLIYFQGNSAPDKSGLPSDRFSAERTGGSVSTLTIQRTQQEDSAVYLCASSLALVTEAFFGQGTRLTVV.

The chain recombines TRBV14 with TRBJ1-1, with a tentative D call TRBD1 (6 bases). CDR1 is SGHDN, CDR2 FVKESK, per germline. The CDR3 contains 14 residues. Deletions cut 4 bases from V and 7 bases from J, with 16 bases between. The CDR3 protein is CASSLTGGAGEAFF. In DNA form, the CDR3 reads TGTGCCAGCAGCCTCACGGGGGGCGCGGGTGAAGCTTTCTTT.

The gene calls are TRBV5-1 and TRBJ2-1; 8 positions agree with TRBD1. J gave up 8 bases and V 0 bases, and 4 bases lay outside the gene matches. The CDR3 has 14 amino acids. Germline loops: CDR1 SGHRS, CDR2 YFSETQ. In DNA form, the CDR3 reads TGCGCCAGCAGCTTGGGACAGGGGTGGGATGAGCAGTTCTTC. It translates to CASSLGQGWDEQFF.

This chain links TRBV5-6 with TRBJ1-2; D gene uncertain. Per germline, CDR1 SGHDT and CDR2 YYEEEE. Trimming removed 5 bases from V and 3 bases from J, with 14 bases in between. The CDR3 is 14 amino acids. The CDR3 loop is CASRLRESDYGYTF. Here the CDR3 DNA reads TGTGCCAGCAGGTTACGGGAGTCGGACTATGGCTACACCTTC. Using reference TRBV5-6 and TRBJ1-2 for the parts outside the CDR3, the full variable domain is DAGVTQSPTHLIKTRGQQVTLRCSPKSGHDTVSWYQQALGQGPQFIFQYYEEEERQRGNFPDRFSGHQFPNYSSELNVNALLLGDSALYLCASRLRESDYGYTFGSGTRLTVV.

This clone was picked up a small number of times. The CDR3 DNA follows: TGTGCCAGCAGCTTAGGGGGAGGGGTAGGCTACACCTTC. Its protein is CASSLGGGVGYTF. The V and J genes are TRBV7-2 and TRBJ1-2; tentatively, D is TRBD1 (5 bases). From germline, CDR1 is SGHTA and CDR2 FQGNSA. Trimming pared 1 base from V and 8 bases from J, leaving 11 bases between. The CDR3 is made up of 13 amino acids.

The chain carries TRBV29-1 and TRBJ1-4; D is unclear. The CDR3 contains 13 residues. Trimming took off 7 bases at V and 8 bases at J, with 17 bases between the two ends. Per germline, CDR1 SQVTM and CDR2 ANQGSEA. The CDR3 DNA is TGCAGCGGATCGGACCCAATTAACGAAAAACTGTTTTTT. Translated: CSGSDPINEKLFF.